The clone carrying this T cell receptor (beta chain) was detected only a few times. A sample-barcoded 5' primer and a J-beta primer mix were used in a second PCR of about 7 to 12 cycles. Via MiXCR, TCRdb re-called the 5' RACE reads, giving one row per CDR3 protein. The profile shows 900,000 to 950,000 distinct CDR3 sequences, just under 30% of them singletons. This record comes from a study of blood T cells in healthy people across ages. Separately, the same data were catalogued under a study of T cells of mothers and their children.

The source material was blood. The sequence derives from a woman aged 40 to 50 in good health.

DNA for the CDR3: TGCGCCAGCAGCGAAATGAAGCGGGGGGCCGGGAATGAGCAGTTCTTC. It is translated as CASSEMKRGAGNEQFF. J is TRBJ2-1 and V is TRBV5-1; 9 positions agree with TRBD2. Trimming took 4 bases from V and 7 from J; bases not matched to a gene: 12. CDR3 size: 16 residues. Germline lookup yields CDR1 SGHRS and CDR2 YFSETQ. Drawing the rest from reference TRBV5-1 and TRBJ2-1, the complete variable domain is KAGVTQTPRYLIKTRGQQVTLSCSPISGHRSVSWYQQTPGQGLQFLFEYFSETQRNKGNFPGRFSGRQFSNSRSEMNVSTLELGDSALYLCASSEMKRGAGNEQFFGPGTRLTVL.